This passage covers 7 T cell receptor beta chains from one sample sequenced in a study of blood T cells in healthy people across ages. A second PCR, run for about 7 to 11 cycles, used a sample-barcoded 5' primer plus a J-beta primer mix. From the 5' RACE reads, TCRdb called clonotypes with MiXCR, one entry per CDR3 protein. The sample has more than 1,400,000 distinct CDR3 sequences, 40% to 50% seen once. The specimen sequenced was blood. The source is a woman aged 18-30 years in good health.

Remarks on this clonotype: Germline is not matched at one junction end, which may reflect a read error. The CDR3 is CASRTANYDYTF. The CDR3, as DNA: TGTGCCAGCAGGACAGCTAACTATGACTACACCTTC. This chain joins TRBV27 and TRBJ1-2; tentatively, D is TRBD1 (5 bases). CDR1 MNHEY and CDR2 SMNVEV come from the germline V gene (reference sequence). This CDR3 has 12 amino acids.

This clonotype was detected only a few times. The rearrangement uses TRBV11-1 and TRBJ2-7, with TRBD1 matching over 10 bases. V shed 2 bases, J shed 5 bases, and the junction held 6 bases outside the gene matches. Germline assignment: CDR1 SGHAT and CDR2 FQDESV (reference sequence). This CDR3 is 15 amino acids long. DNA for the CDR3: TGTGCCAGCAGCTTACCGGGACAGGGGTACCACGAGCAGTACTTC. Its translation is CASSLPGQGYHEQYF.

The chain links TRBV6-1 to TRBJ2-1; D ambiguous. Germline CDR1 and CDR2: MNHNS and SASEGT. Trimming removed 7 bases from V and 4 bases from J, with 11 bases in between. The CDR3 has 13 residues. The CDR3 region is CASTHLPYNEQFF. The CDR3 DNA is TGTGCCAGCACCCACTTACCATACAATGAGCAGTTCTTC.

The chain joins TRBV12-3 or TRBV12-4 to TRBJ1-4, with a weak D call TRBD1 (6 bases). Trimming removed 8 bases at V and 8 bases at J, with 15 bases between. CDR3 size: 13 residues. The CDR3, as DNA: TGTGCCAGCGCTCTTGGGGGGGCAGAAAAACTGTTTTTT. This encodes CASALGGAEKLFF.

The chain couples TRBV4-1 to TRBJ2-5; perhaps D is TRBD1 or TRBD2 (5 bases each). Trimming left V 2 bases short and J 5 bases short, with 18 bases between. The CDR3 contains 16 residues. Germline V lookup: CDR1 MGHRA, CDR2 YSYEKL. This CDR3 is CASSQRSETWGETQYF. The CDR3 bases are TGCGCCAGCAGCCAAAGGTCCGAAACTTGGGGGGAGACCCAGTACTTC.

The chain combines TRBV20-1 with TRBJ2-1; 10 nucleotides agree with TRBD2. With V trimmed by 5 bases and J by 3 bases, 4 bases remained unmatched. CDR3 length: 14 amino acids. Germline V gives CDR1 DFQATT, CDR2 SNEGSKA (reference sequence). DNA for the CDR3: TGCAGTGCTGGGGGACTAGCGAGCTACAATGAGCAGTTCTTC. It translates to CSAGGLASYNEQFF.

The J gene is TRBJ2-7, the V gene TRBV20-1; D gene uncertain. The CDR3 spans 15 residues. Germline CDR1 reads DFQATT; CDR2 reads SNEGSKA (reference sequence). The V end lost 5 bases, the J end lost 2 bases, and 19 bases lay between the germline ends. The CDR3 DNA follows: TGCAGTGCTTCCATACGGTCCGGGTCGACCTACGAGCAGTACTTC. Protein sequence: CSASIRSGSTYEQYF.